Following are 13 T cell receptor beta chains from one sample sequenced in a study of cytotoxic CD8 clonotypes in ibrutinib-treated CLL. Method: immunoSEQ multiplex PCR; TCRdb's copy keeps in-frame clones and lacks some. Found here are about 310,000 clones, approximately 80% of them singletons; the top ten hold more than 6%. Sequenced here: PBMCs, sampled before ibrutinib treatment. These receptors all stem from a human donor with chronic lymphocytic leukemia.

In its sample, this clone was seen once. The genes are TRBV6-5 and TRBJ2-5; 9 positions agree with TRBD1. Germline loops: CDR1 MNHEY, CDR2 SVGAGI. This CDR3 contains 15 residues. V was pared by 0 bases and J by 7 bases, with 6 bases of the junction left unmatched. CDR3: CASSYSGQGLGTQYF. The CDR3 region has the DNA TGTGCCAGCAGTTACTCGGGACAGGGCCTGGGGACCCAGTACTTC.

The chain is built from TRBV11-2 and TRBJ1-1; TRBD1 is a possible D gene (5 bases). Trimming shortened V by 1 base and J by 7 bases, and 10 bases separated the two germline ends. Per germline, CDR1 SGHAT and CDR2 FQNNGV. This CDR3 has 13 amino acids. The CDR3 bases are TGTGCCAGCAGCTTAGTGTGGGGCTTTGAAGCTTTCTTT. As protein: CASSLVWGFEAFF.

This clone was recorded a few times. Additional DNA sequences in this sample encode the identical CDR3. V usage is TRBV27 and J usage is TRBJ2-5; the match to TRBD1 covers 9 bases. Germline lookup yields CDR1 MNHEY and CDR2 SMNVEV (reference sequence). V shed 3 bases, J shed 5 bases, and the junction held 4 bases outside the gene matches. The CDR3 is 14 amino acids. Here the CDR3 reads CASSLRQGGETQYF. The CDR3 coding sequence is TGTGCCAGCAGTTTGAGACAGGGGGGGGAGACCCAGTACTTC.

This chain uses TRBV9 with TRBJ2-7, with D maybe TRBD2 (5 bases). The CDR3 runs to 15 residues. Germline V lookup: CDR1 SGDLS, CDR2 YYNGEE. V dropped 4 bases and J dropped 3 bases, with 17 bases sitting between them. The CDR3 spells CASSRMPLGVYEQYF. The CDR3 DNA sequence: TGTGCCAGCAGCCGCATGCCACTAGGAGTCTACGAGCAGTACTTC. Together with reference TRBV9 and TRBJ2-7, the CDR3 gives the full variable domain: DSGVTQTPKHLITATGQRVTLRCSPRSGDLSVYWYQQSLDQGLQFLIQYYNGEERAKGNILERFSAQQFPDLHSELNLSSLELGDSALYFCASSRMPLGVYEQYFGPGTRLTVT.

V gene TRBV5-1 combines with J gene TRBJ2-1; a possible D gene is TRBD1 (5 bases). Germline V lookup: CDR1 SGHRS, CDR2 YFSETQ. CDR3 length: 15 residues. The V and J ends lost 4 bases and 5 bases respectively, with 16 bases between them. The CDR3 loop reads CASSPNSVGDNEQFF. DNA for the CDR3: TGCGCCAGCAGCCCAAATTCGGTAGGGGACAATGAGCAGTTCTTC.

The chain is built from TRBV27 and TRBJ2-5; no clear D. Trimming took 8 bases from V and 4 from J, leaving 17 bases between them. Germline CDR1 MNHEY, CDR2 SMNVEV (reference sequence). The CDR3 totals 14 residues. As DNA, the CDR3 is TGTGCCAGCGGAAACTTGGTCTTTGGAGAGACCCAGTACTTC. Its translation is CASGNLVFGETQYF.

V usage is TRBV10-2 and J usage is TRBJ1-5, with D perhaps matching TRBD1 (6 bases). The length of the CDR3 is 13 residues. The ends were cut back, 6 bases at V and 5 bases at J, with 11 bases in the middle. The germline CDR1 and CDR2 sequences are WSHSY and SAAADI. In DNA form, the CDR3 reads TGCGCCAGCAGGGGACATCTGCATCAGCCCCAGCATTTT. It codes for CASRGHLHQPQHF.

The chain employs TRBV5-6 and TRBJ2-2; TRBD1 matches 9 bases. The CDR3 consists of 15 residues. V lost 4 bases to trimming and J lost 3 bases; unmatched junction nucleotides: 4. CDR1 and CDR2 from the germline V gene are SGHDT and YYEEEE. The CDR3 region is CASSDTGGYTGELFF. The CDR3 region has the DNA TGTGCCAGCAGCGACACAGGGGGCTACACCGGGGAGCTGTTTTTT.

The chain has TRBV7-2 and TRBJ1-3; D is unclear. Germline CDR1 is SGHTA and CDR2 is FQGNSA. The CDR3 spans 15 residues. Trimming removed 1 base from V and 0 bases from J, with 7 bases in between. The CDR3, as DNA: TGTGCCAGCAGCTTAGGAACCATCTCTGGAAACACCATATATTTT. Protein: CASSLGTISGNTIYF.

The rearrangement uses TRBV4-2 and TRBJ2-7; 7 bases map to TRBD2. This CDR3 has 16 residues. Per germline, CDR1 LGHNA and CDR2 YNFKEQ. The V gene end was trimmed by 4 bases and the J gene end by 2 bases; junction bases not matched to a gene: 11. As DNA, the CDR3 is TGTGCCAGCAGCCCCCTTGGGTCCAGCGGGGCCTACGAGCAGTACTTC. Protein product: CASSPLGSSGAYEQYF.

In nucleotides, the CDR3 is TGTGCCATCCGGTGGGGGAGCTCCTACAATGAGCAGTTCTTC. The encoded protein is CAIRWGSSYNEQFF. The chain couples TRBV28 to TRBJ2-1, with D perhaps matching TRBD1 or TRBD2 (5 bases each). The CDR3 loop spans 14 amino acids. V was clipped by 10 bases and J by 0 bases, with 13 bases between them. Per germline, CDR1 MDHEN and CDR2 SYDVKM.

V gene TRBV4-3 combines with J gene TRBJ1-1, with TRBD1 as a possible D gene (6 bases). The CDR3 is 17 residues long. V was clipped by 0 bases and J by 1 base, with 15 bases between them. Germline lookup yields CDR1 LGHNA and CDR2 YSLEER. The CDR3 region has the DNA TGCGCCAGCAGCCAAGACCCCAGGGGCGCGGGGAACACTGAAGCTTTCTTT. As protein: CASSQDPRGAGNTEAFF.

The chain combines TRBV5-1 with TRBJ2-3; 7 bases are shared with TRBD1. Germline V gives CDR1 SGHRS, CDR2 YFSETQ. This CDR3 region has 16 residues. Trimming took 3 bases from V and 3 from J; bases not matched to a gene: 10. CDR3 in amino acids: CASSYGTDRWTDTQYF. In nucleotides, the CDR3 is TGCGCCAGCAGCTATGGGACAGATAGGTGGACAGATACGCAGTATTTT. The full variable domain, completed using reference TRBV5-1 and TRBJ2-3, is KAGVTQTPRYLIKTRGQQVTLSCSPISGHRSVSWYQQTPGQGLQFLFEYFSETQRNKGNFPGRFSGRQFSNSRSEMNVSTLELGDSALYLCASSYGTDRWTDTQYFGPGTRLTVL.